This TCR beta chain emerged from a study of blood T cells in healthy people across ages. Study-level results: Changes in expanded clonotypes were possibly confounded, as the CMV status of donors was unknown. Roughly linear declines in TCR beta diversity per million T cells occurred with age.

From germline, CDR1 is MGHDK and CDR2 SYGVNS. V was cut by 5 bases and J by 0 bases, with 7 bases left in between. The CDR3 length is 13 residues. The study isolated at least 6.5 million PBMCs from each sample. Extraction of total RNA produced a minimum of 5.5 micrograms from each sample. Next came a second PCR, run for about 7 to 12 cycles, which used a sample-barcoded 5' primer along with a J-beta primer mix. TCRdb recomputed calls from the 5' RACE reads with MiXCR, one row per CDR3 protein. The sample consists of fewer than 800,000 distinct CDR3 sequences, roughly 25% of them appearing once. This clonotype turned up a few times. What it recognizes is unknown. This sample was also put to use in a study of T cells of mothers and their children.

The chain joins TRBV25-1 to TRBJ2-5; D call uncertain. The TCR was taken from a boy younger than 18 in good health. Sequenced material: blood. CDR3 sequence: CASSFSYQETQYF. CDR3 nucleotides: TGTGCCAGCAGTTTCAGTTACCAAGAGACCCAGTACTTC.